This paragraph covers one TCR beta chain sequence. Its target is unknown. Clones were sequenced by immunoSEQ multiplex PCR, and TCRdb holds only the in-frame ones, with some missing. In the table there are approximately 12,000 clones, 65% to 75% of which are singletons. This specimen belongs to a study of somatic mutations in cytotoxic T cells in rheumatoid arthritis. Across the whole study: Sorting by flow gave nearly 100% purity for some V beta antibody-stained T-cell populations, including V beta1+ cells sequenced for TCRB.

Germline-derived CDR1 and CDR2 are MNHNS and SASEGT. After removal of 0 bases from V and 10 bases from J, the junction contained 6 bases not matched to a gene. This CDR3 is built from 15 residues. Positive magnetic bead selection was used to isolate CD4+ and CD8+ cells; purity was checked by flow cytometry. General study findings and limits: The modest underrepresentation of TRBV07 observed in rheumatoid arthritis patients was not subjected to multiple-comparison adjustment.

This chain links TRBV6-1 with TRBJ1-6; TRBD1 matches at 7 bases. This receptor was taken from a man aged 65 to 79 in good health. The specimen was CD8+ T cells sorted from blood. CDR3 sequence reads: CASSEAETGISPLHF. CDR3 coding DNA: TGTGCCAGCAGTGAAGCAGAGACAGGGATCTCACCCCTCCACTTT.